A selection of T cell receptor beta chains follows, all from one sample in a study of T-cell memory formation after mild COVID-19. TCRdb used MiXCR to reprocess the 5' RACE reads, holding one entry per CDR3 protein. The data show just under 350,000 distinct CDR3 sequences, around 13% seen once. The sequenced sample consisted of PBMCs or a T cell subset sorted from them (not recorded which). Receptor source: a man younger than 30 who had mild COVID-19 (a few samples of this study predate the infection). Cell type and time point are not known. Both conserved end residues are part of each CDR3. A D gene is named only where the DNA matches it firmly. Some rows mark clone size as missing; the rest say once, few, many or name a class of expanded clone.

.	few	TRBV20-1	TRBJ2-6	TGCAGTGCTGCGTACTCTGGGGCCAACGTCCTGACTTTC	CSAAYSGANVLTF
.	.	TRBV10-3	TRBJ2-1	TGTGCCATCAGTGTTGACGGATTTAATGAGCAGTTCTTC	CAISVDGFNEQFF
.	few	TRBV14	TRBJ2-2	TGTGCCAGCAGCCAAGATGTGTGGGATGGGGAGCTGTTTTTT	CASSQDVWDGELFF
.	.	TRBV4-2	TRBJ1-1	TGTGCCAGCAGCCAAGAGACCAGCCTCCCGCTAGCAGCTTTCTTT	CASSQETSLPLAAFF
.	few	TRBV10-3	TRBJ1-6	TGTGCCATCTCTAGTCAGGAAAATTCACCCCTCCACTTT	CAISSQENSPLHF
TRBD1	many	TRBV20-1	TRBJ2-1	TGCAGTGCTAGTGGGACAGGGGGCACTGAGCAGTTCTTC	CSASGTGGTEQFF
TRBD2	many	TRBV7-3	TRBJ2-1	TGTGCCAGCAGCCCCGGGGCGGGAGGCAATGAGCAGTTCTTC	CASSPGAGGNEQFF
.	few	TRBV28	TRBJ1-3	TGTGCCAGCAAACAGGCCGCGCCTGGAAACACCATATATTTT	CASKQAAPGNTIYF
TRBD1	few	TRBV5-1	TRBJ2-1	TGCGCCAGCACCCAGGGACAGGGTCTCTACAATGAGCAGTTCTTC	CASTQGQGLYNEQFF
.	few	TRBV11-2	TRBJ2-3	TGTGCCAGCAGCTCCCCCGGTGGGGCCACAGATACGCAGTATTTT	CASSSPGGATDTQYF
TRBD2	few	TRBV9	TRBJ2-3	TGTGCCAGCAGCGTAGTTAGCGGGGGAAGCCGATCTGAAACGCAGTATTTT	CASSVVSGGSRSETQYF
.	once	TRBV5-6	TRBJ2-7	TGTGCCAGCAGCTGGGACCCTGGACCCTACGAGCAGTACTTC	CASSWDPGPYEQYF
.	.	TRBV6-1	TRBJ1-2	TGTGCCAGCAGTGCGAATACAGGCCCTGGAGGCTACACCTTC	CASSANTGPGGYTF
.	many	TRBV7-2	TRBJ2-5	TGTGCCAGCAGCTTATCCTGGTCCCAAGAGACCCAGTACTTC	CASSLSWSQETQYF
TRBD1	.	TRBV6-6	TRBJ2-7	TGTGCCAGCAGTTACTACACTGGGGACAGGGGATTCTACGAGCAGTACTTC	CASSYYTGDRGFYEQYF
TRBD2	.	TRBV7-2	TRBJ2-3	TGTGCCAGCAGCCGCTCAGGGACTAGCTTCGATACGCAGTATTTT	CASSRSGTSFDTQYF
.	many	TRBV20-1	TRBJ2-3	TGCAGTGAGGGGACTTCAGATACGCAGTATTTT	CSEGTSDTQYF
.	.	TRBV19	TRBJ1-5	TGTGCCAGTAGTATCAGCCAAAATCAGCCCCAGCATTTT	CASSISQNQPQHF
.	few	TRBV7-3	TRBJ2-1	TGTGCCAGCAGCTTAACGTTCATCCGGGACAAATACAATGAGCAGTTCTTC	CASSLTFIRDKYNEQFF
.	many	TRBV29-1	TRBJ2-5	TGCAGCGTTGGTAAAGGGGGAGAGACCCAGTACTTC	CSVGKGGETQYF
.	few	TRBV9	TRBJ2-4	TGTGCCAGCAGCGGGGGCGCGTTTCTGAACATTCAGTACTTC	CASSGGAFLNIQYF
TRBD1	.	TRBV4-1	TRBJ1-1	TGCGCCAGCAGCCCCCGCGTAGGGGGCCTAGGGGCTGAAGCTTTCTTT	CASSPRVGGLGAEAFF
.	many	TRBV24-1	TRBJ2-1	TGTGCCACCAGTGATTATGGCTCAGCTAACAATGAGCAGTTCTTC	CATSDYGSANNEQFF
TRBD2	.	TRBV6-2/TRBV6-3	TRBJ2-1	TGTGCCAGCAGACCCGTCGCGGGGGGGCATTATGAGCAGTTCTTC	CASRPVAGGHYEQFF
TRBD1	.	TRBV25-1	TRBJ1-4	TGTGCCAGCAGTGAATGGGGACAGGGGCCCGAAAAACTGTTTTTT	CASSEWGQGPEKLFF
TRBD1	.	TRBV20-1	TRBJ2-3	TGCAGTGCATTGGGACAGCCAAGCACAGATACGCAGTATTTT	CSALGQPSTDTQYF
.	.	TRBV12-3/TRBV12-4	TRBJ1-2	TGTGCCAGCAGTTTGGGGCAGGGAGGCTACACCTTC	CASSLGQGGYTF
.	.	TRBV15	TRBJ2-7	TGTGCCACCAGTCCTGGTACGGCCTACGAGCAGTACTTC	CATSPGTAYEQYF
.	few	TRBV9	TRBJ2-4	TGTGCCAGCAGTCCCGGGGCGGCTATTCAGTACTTC	CASSPGAAIQYF
TRBD1	.	TRBV24-1	TRBJ2-2	TGTGCCACCAGTGATTCGATTGGACAGGGGGCGAACACCGGGGAGCTGTTTTTT	CATSDSIGQGANTGELFF
TRBD2	.	TRBV3-1	TRBJ2-3	TGTGCCAGCAGCCGCCGGACTAGCGGGGGGCAGTATTTT	CASSRRTSGGQYF
.	few	TRBV12-3/TRBV12-4	TRBJ2-3	TGTGCCAGCAGGATTGCGGCGACAGATACGCAGTATTTT	CASRIAATDTQYF
TRBD1	few	TRBV6-5	TRBJ2-3	TGTGCCAGCAGATCGCAGGGGGCGACAGATACGCAGTATTTT	CASRSQGATDTQYF
.	.	TRBV24-1	TRBJ1-2	TGTGCCACCAGTGATGGGGGGCAGCGATCTAACTATGGCTACACCTTC	CATSDGGQRSNYGYTF
TRBD2	few	TRBV28	TRBJ2-1	TGTGCCAGCAGTTTAGGGGGGGACTACAATGAGCAGTTCTTC	CASSLGGDYNEQFF
.	.	TRBV9	TRBJ1-6	TGTGCCAGCAGCGAACAGAGCGGACGGAGCTCCTATAATTCACCCCTCCACTTT	CASSEQSGRSSYNSPLHF
.	few	TRBV7-2	TRBJ1-2	TGTGCCAGCAGCTGGGCAGTTGGTGGCTACACCTTC	CASSWAVGGYTF
TRBD2	few	TRBV10-3	TRBJ2-5	TGTGCCATCAGGGCGGGGGTTCAAGAGACCCAGTACTTC	CAIRAGVQETQYF
TRBD1	few	TRBV6-5	TRBJ2-2	TGTGCCAGCAGTTACTCCAGGCCGGGACAGGTGAACACCGGGGAGCTGTTTTTT	CASSYSRPGQVNTGELFF
.	.	TRBV24-1	TRBJ2-2	TGTGCCACCAGTGGGGCCCCGAACACCGGGGAGCTGTTTTTT	CATSGAPNTGELFF
.	.	TRBV11-1	TRBJ2-7	TGTGCCAGCAGCCTCTACTCAGGGGGGAAGTACGAGCAGTACTTC	CASSLYSGGKYEQYF
.	.	TRBV5-5	TRBJ2-3	TGTGCCAGCAGCTTACGACTACTCACAGATACGCAGTATTTT	CASSLRLLTDTQYF
TRBD1	few	TRBV5-1	TRBJ2-2	TGCGCCAGCGTCAACGCGGACAGGCTCACCGGGGAGCTGTTTTTT	CASVNADRLTGELFF
.	.	TRBV7-2	TRBJ2-3	TGTGCCAGCAGCTTATGGGACGTAGGCACAGATACGCAGTATTTT	CASSLWDVGTDTQYF
.	few	TRBV6-2/TRBV6-3	TRBJ1-1	TGTGCCAGCAGCTATGAGCACGCGAACACTGAAGCTTTCTTT	CASSYEHANTEAFF
TRBD2	many	TRBV4-3	TRBJ2-5	TGCGCCAGCAGCCAGCTCCTAGCGGGGGGGCTGGTCCAAGAGACCCAGTACTTC	CASSQLLAGGLVQETQYF
.	.	TRBV2	TRBJ2-2	TGTGCCAGACAGGCCACGAACACCGGGGAGCTGTTTTTT	CARQATNTGELFF
.	few	TRBV7-2	TRBJ2-3	TGTGCCAGCAGCTTAGTAGGCGTGCAGGGAGGGTATTTT	CASSLVGVQGGYF
.	few	TRBV18	TRBJ1-1	TGTGCCAGCTCACAGGGGTCGAACACTGAAGCTTTCTTT	CASSQGSNTEAFF
TRBD1	few	TRBV12-5	TRBJ1-5	TGTGCTAGTGGTTTGGTACTTGGACAGGGGGCGAGCAATCAGCCCCAGCATTTT	CASGLVLGQGASNQPQHF
.	.	TRBV7-3	TRBJ2-5	TGTGCCAGCAGCTTATTTGGAGGGGATGAGACCCAGTACTTC	CASSLFGGDETQYF
.	few	TRBV7-2	TRBJ2-3	TGTGCCAGCAGCACAAGACAGGCTAGCACAGATACGCAGTATTTT	CASSTRQASTDTQYF
.	.	TRBV24-1	TRBJ2-3	TGTGCCACGGAAGGGGGAGACACAGATACGCAGTATTTT	CATEGGDTDTQYF
TRBD2	many	TRBV5-1	TRBJ2-1	TGCGCCAGCACCCCGGGCGGGGGAATGTGGAGCACCTACAATGAGCAGTTCTTC	CASTPGGGMWSTYNEQFF
.	.	TRBV6-6	TRBJ1-3	TGTGCCAGCAACTTACCGGCGAGAGGAAACACCATATATTTT	CASNLPARGNTIYF
TRBD1	few	TRBV30	TRBJ2-1	TGTGCCGTTCAGGGGGTCCGCTCCTACAATGAGCAGTTCTTC	CAVQGVRSYNEQFF
.	few	TRBV12-3/TRBV12-4	TRBJ1-6	TGTGCCAGCAGTTTCAGGATCTCGAATTCACCCCTCCACTTT	CASSFRISNSPLHF
.	few	TRBV5-1	TRBJ2-7	TGCGCCAGCAGCCGAACGGACAGTTTCTACGAGCAGTACTTC	CASSRTDSFYEQYF